A single sample is the source of the 32 T cell receptor beta chains below, sequenced in a study of blood T cell repertoires in COVID-19. TCRdb's table, derived via immunoSEQ multiplex PCR, lists solely in-frame clones and lacks some. Among 180,000 or so clones listed, roughly 76% were seen once. Sequences were obtained from peripheral blood. These receptors came from a woman aged 50 to 65 with active or convalescent COVID-19.

The rearrangement links TRBV30 to TRBJ2-7; TRBD2 agrees at 11 bases. The CDR3 is 14 residues long. The germline V gene has CDR1 GTSNPN and CDR2 SVGIG (reference sequence). V lost 4 bases to trimming and J lost 4 bases; unmatched junction nucleotides: 6. CDR3 sequence: CAWNSGRAPYEQYF. The CDR3, as DNA: TGTGCCTGGAATAGCGGGAGGGCCCCTTACGAGCAGTACTTC.

V gene TRBV5-4 combines with J gene TRBJ1-4; 7 bases are a match to TRBD1. The CDR3 runs to 14 residues. From germline, CDR1 is SGHNT and CDR2 YYREEE (reference sequence). V lost 4 bases and J lost 3; bases outside the gene matches: 3. The CDR3 loop is CASSPTGPNEKLFF. The CDR3 DNA is TGTGCCAGCAGCCCGACAGGGCCTAATGAAAAACTGTTTTTT.

V gene TRBV5-1 combines with J gene TRBJ2-3; D is possibly TRBD2 (6 bases). The CDR3 consists of 14 residues. V lost 0 bases, J lost 4 bases, and 9 bases lay in between. Germline CDR1 reads SGHRS; CDR2 reads YFSETQ. The CDR3: CASSLGVAADTQYF. In DNA form, the CDR3 reads TGCGCCAGCAGCTTGGGGGTAGCGGCAGATACGCAGTATTTT.

The chain recombines TRBV4-3 with TRBJ1-6; possible D gene TRBD1, 5 bases. The CDR3 spans 16 residues. The V and J ends lost 4 bases and 4 bases respectively, with 14 bases between them. Germline lookup yields CDR1 LGHNA and CDR2 YSLEER. The CDR3 DNA sequence: TGCGCCAGCAGCCTAACCAGGGTCCTGTATAATTCACCCCTCCACTTT. Protein product: CASSLTRVLYNSPLHF.

This clone was picked up a small number of times. One junction end disagrees with the germline gene, perhaps due to a read error. The rearrangement uses TRBV28 and TRBJ2-1, with 7 bases aligning to TRBD2. Germline CDR1 is MDHEN and CDR2 is SYDVKM. The CDR3 runs 17 residues. DNA of the CDR3: TGTGCAAGCAGCCTTCGTAGGGACTACCTCCAATACAATGAGCAGTTCTTC. It is translated as CASSLRRDYLQYNEQFF.

The table lists this clone with a few counts. This chain uses TRBV12-5 with TRBJ2-5; tentatively, D is TRBD1 (6 bases). This CDR3 comprises 12 residues. V dropped 8 bases and J dropped 7 bases, with 14 bases sitting between them. Looked up from germline, CDR1 is LGHNT and CDR2 is FRNRAP. CDR3 DNA: TGTGCTAGTTTCGGACAGTCAGGGACCCAGTACTTC. Its translation: CASFGQSGTQYF.

The chain is built from TRBV5-1 and TRBJ1-3; TRBD1 might be the D (6 bases). The CDR3 runs to 14 residues. Germline V lookup: CDR1 SGHRS, CDR2 YFSETQ. Trimming took 4 bases from V and 1 from J, leaving 9 bases between them. CDR3 residues: CASSETGSGNTIYF. CDR3 DNA: TGCGCCAGCAGCGAGACAGGTTCTGGAAACACCATATATTTT.

J is TRBJ2-5 and V is TRBV7-2; D is perhaps TRBD2 (5 bases). Germline V gene lookup returns CDR1 SGHTA and CDR2 FQGNSA. Trimming removed 1 base at V and 7 bases at J, with 10 bases between. The length of the CDR3 is 13 residues. Written as DNA, the CDR3 is TGTGCCAGCAGCTTAGGCGGGCCTGGGACCCAGTACTTC. Amino acids: CASSLGGPGTQYF. Using reference TRBV7-2 and TRBJ2-5 for the parts outside the CDR3, the full variable domain is GAGVSQSPSNKVTEKGKDVELRCDPISGHTALYWYRQSLGQGLEFLIYFQGNSAPDKSGLPSDRFSAERTGGSVSTLTIQRTQQEDSAVYLCASSLGGPGTQYFGPGTRLLVL.

This sequence joins TRBV28 and TRBJ1-2; no definite D call. This CDR3 region has 12 residues. Per germline, CDR1 MDHEN and CDR2 SYDVKM. The V gene lost 7 bases and the J gene lost 3 bases, with 9 bases spanning the gap. In nucleotides, the CDR3 is TGTGCCAGCACCGCACGGGACTATGGCTACACCTTC. Translating it yields CASTARDYGYTF.

V gene TRBV20-1 combines with J gene TRBJ1-1; possible D gene TRBD1, 6 bases. V was shortened by 3 bases and J by 6 bases, with 14 bases between the two germline ends. The CDR3 runs to 13 residues. Germline lookup yields CDR1 DFQATT and CDR2 SNEGSKA (reference sequence). The CDR3 DNA sequence: TGCAGTGCTAGTAAGAGCAGGGGCCCTGAAGCTTTCTTT. This gives the protein CSASKSRGPEAFF.

This clone has more than one count but fewer than ten. This chain connects TRBV2 to TRBJ2-1, with D maybe TRBD2 (6 bases). The CDR3 has 15 residues. The V gene lost 6 bases and the J gene lost 8 bases, with 20 bases spanning the gap. Looked up from germline, CDR1 is SNHLY and CDR2 is FYNNEI. CDR3 coding DNA: TGTGCCAGCAGGGGATGGAGGGACGACAACTATGAGCAGTTCTTC. It yields the protein CASRGWRDDNYEQFF.

V and J are TRBV4-3 and TRBJ2-1; tentative D call: TRBD2 (6 bases). Germline V gene data show CDR1 as LGHNA and CDR2 as YSLEER. V lost 3 bases, J lost 4 bases, and 10 bases lay in between. The CDR3 totals 14 residues. The chain's CDR3 is CASSHGAGYNEQFF. In DNA, the CDR3 is TGCGCCAGCAGCCATGGAGCGGGTTACAATGAGCAGTTCTTC.

J is TRBJ2-1 and V is TRBV6-5; 12 bases fit TRBD2. The V segment lost 5 bases and the J segment 8 bases; nucleotides outside the gene matches: 7. The germline V gene has CDR1 MNHEY and CDR2 SVGAGI. This CDR3 spans 15 amino acids. The DNA for the CDR3 is TGTGCCAGCAGTAGACTAGCGGGGGACTGGGATGAGCAGTTCTTC. As protein: CASSRLAGDWDEQFF.

DNA of the CDR3: TGTGCCAGCAGCTTAGTGGGTCAGGGAAACACTGAAGCTTTCTTT. Amino acids: CASSLVGQGNTEAFF. V and J are TRBV11-1 and TRBJ1-1, with D tentatively TRBD1 (5 bases). Germline CDR1 reads SGHAT; CDR2 reads FQDESV (reference sequence). Between the trimmed V and J ends, which lost 1 base and 2 bases, there was a span of 11 bases. The CDR3 is 15 amino acids. Full variable domain (missing parts from reference TRBV11-1 and TRBJ1-1): EAEVAQSPRYKITEKSQAVAFWCDPISGHATLYWYRQILGQGPELLVQFQDESVVDDSQLPKDRFSAERLKGVDSTLKIQPAELGDSAMYLCASSLVGQGNTEAFFGQGTRLTVV.

The gene calls are TRBV4-2 and TRBJ2-1; 8 bases fit TRBD2. CDR3 length: 15 residues. The germline V gene encodes CDR1 LGHNA and CDR2 YNFKEQ. After removal of 1 base from V and 5 bases from J, the junction contained 4 bases not matched to a gene. Here the CDR3 DNA reads TGTGCCAGCAGCCAAGTACTAGCGGTAGACAATGAGCAGTTCTTC. The encoded protein is CASSQVLAVDNEQFF.

This sequence joins TRBV30 and TRBJ1-4, with D possibly being TRBD1 (5 bases). V was clipped by 3 bases and J by 8 bases, with 13 bases between them. Germline CDR1 GTSNPN, CDR2 SVGIG (reference sequence). CDR3 size: 13 residues. This CDR3 reads CAWRGTTGEKLFF. The CDR3 coding sequence is TGTGCCTGGAGGGGGACTACGGGCGAAAAACTGTTTTTT.

The CDR3 sequence: CASRQRGTGPDTQYF. CDR3 coding DNA: TGTGCCAGCAGACAGCGGGGGACAGGGCCAGATACGCAGTATTTT. The rearrangement joins TRBV2 to TRBJ2-3; the D gene is possibly TRBD1 (9 bases). Germline V gives CDR1 SNHLY, CDR2 FYNNEI. CDR3 length: 15 amino acids. The ends were cut back, 6 bases at V and 4 bases at J, with 17 bases in the middle.

J is TRBJ2-7 and V is TRBV4-3; 7 bases line up with TRBD2. Losses at the gene ends were 0 bases for V and 0 bases for J; bases not matched to a gene: 5. The CDR3 contains 16 residues. The germline CDR1 and CDR2 sequences are LGHNA and YSLEER. Here the CDR3 reads CASSQEGGGSSYEQYF. The CDR3 nucleotides are TGCGCCAGCAGCCAAGAGGGCGGCGGGAGCTCCTACGAGCAGTACTTC.

The chain has TRBV5-1 and TRBJ1-2; 7 bases align to TRBD1. This CDR3 has 15 residues. V shed 0 bases, J shed 4 bases, and the junction held 6 bases outside the gene matches. Germline CDR1 is SGHRS and CDR2 is YFSETQ. The CDR3 sequence is CASSLAQGVGYGYTF. CDR3 sequence (DNA): TGCGCCAGCAGCTTGGCCCAGGGGGTCGGCTATGGCTACACCTTC.

The chain combines TRBV15 with TRBJ2-1, with 9 bases identical to TRBD1. J was trimmed by 5 bases and V by 4 bases; bases with no gene match: 6. CDR3 size: 15 residues. Germline-derived CDR1 and CDR2 are LNHNV and YYDKDF (reference sequence). In nucleotides, the CDR3 is TGTGCCACCAGCACTTCGGACAGGGGAAACAATGAGCAGTTCTTC. This sequence encodes CATSTSDRGNNEQFF.

This clone was seen a few times. V and J are TRBV7-8 and TRBJ1-6; D is ambiguous. Trimming removed 3 bases at V and 4 bases at J, with 7 bases between. The CDR3 totals 14 residues. Germline CDR1 is SGHVS and CDR2 is FQNEAQ. For the CDR3, the DNA is TGTGCCAGCAGCTTGTCAGTATATAATTCACCCCTCCACTTT. Translated, it gives CASSLSVYNSPLHF. Using reference TRBV7-8 and TRBJ1-6 for the parts outside the CDR3, the full variable domain is GAGVSQSPRYKVAKRGQDVALRCDPISGHVSLFWYQQALGQGPEFLTYFQNEAQLDKSGLPSDRFFAERPEGSVSTLKIQRTQQEDSAVYLCASSLSVYNSPLHFGNGTRLTVT.

This clone was recorded a few times. CDR3 residues: CASTGRGSSTDTQYF. DNA of the CDR3: TGTGCCAGTACCGGGCGGGGTAGCTCCACAGATACGCAGTATTTT. This chain connects TRBV19 to TRBJ2-3; tentative D call: TRBD2 (6 bases). CDR1 and CDR2 (germline): LNHDA, SQIVND (reference sequence). Between the trimmed V and J ends, which lost 7 bases and 2 bases, there was a span of 16 bases. The CDR3 spans 15 residues.

This chain's CDR3 is CASSPSPRGGNQPQHF. The CDR3 DNA follows: TGTGCCAGCAGTCCGTCCCCCAGGGGCGGCAATCAGCCCCAGCATTTT. The chain uses TRBV28 and TRBJ1-5; maybe TRBD1 (6 bases). Germline-derived CDR1 and CDR2 are MDHEN and SYDVKM. The CDR3 length is 16 residues. The V gene lost 5 bases and the J gene lost 2 bases, with 16 bases spanning the gap.

The V and J genes are TRBV19 and TRBJ2-1; TRBD2 might be the D (7 bases). CDR3 length: 13 residues. Germline values: CDR1 LNHDA, CDR2 SQIVND (reference sequence). The V and J ends lost 3 bases and 9 bases respectively, with 12 bases between them. The CDR3 DNA sequence: TGTGCCAGTAGTATCGGGGGGCCAGTTGAGCAGTTCTTC. Its protein product is CASSIGGPVEQFF.

V and J are TRBV6-5 and TRBJ1-4; the D gene is possibly TRBD1 (6 bases). The CDR3 loop spans 15 amino acids. Germline loops: CDR1 MNHEY, CDR2 SVGAGI. V was cut by 10 bases and J by 3 bases, with 18 bases left in between. This chain's CDR3 is CATSRGSGANEKLFF. The DNA of the CDR3 is TGTGCCACATCCAGGGGAAGCGGGGCTAATGAAAAACTGTTTTTT.

The gene calls are TRBV4-3 and TRBJ2-7, with D perhaps matching TRBD2 (6 bases). Germline V CDR1 and CDR2: LGHNA, YSLEER. Deletions cut 4 bases from V and 7 bases from J, with 17 bases between. The CDR3 covers 14 residues. CDR3 sequence (DNA): TGCGCCAGCAGCCCGGGGGTGGGAGGACGTGAGCAGTACTTC. The encoded protein is CASSPGVGGREQYF.

CDR3 sequence (DNA): TGTGCCAGCACGGTGGGAGGAAGCAATCAGCCCCAGCATTTT. It yields the protein CASTVGGSNQPQHF. The chain joins TRBV6-6 to TRBJ1-5; D is uncertain. The V and J ends lost 7 bases and 1 base respectively, with 11 bases between them. Germline assignment: CDR1 MNHNY and CDR2 SVGAGI (reference sequence). The CDR3 loop spans 14 amino acids.

CDR3 residues: CASRPQGSEAFF. Written as DNA, the CDR3 is TGTGCCAGCAGACCCCAGGGATCTGAAGCTTTCTTT. The chain carries TRBV2 and TRBJ1-1, with D tentatively TRBD1 (5 bases). Germline CDR1 SNHLY, CDR2 FYNNEI. V shed 6 bases and J shed 6 bases, with 11 bases lying between them. The CDR3 length is 12 residues.

CDR3 coding DNA: TGTGCCAGCAGCCCAGGGGGCTCTCAGCCCCAGCATTTT. It translates to CASSPGGSQPQHF. This chain joins TRBV7-9 and TRBJ1-5; 8 bases align to TRBD1. CDR1 is SEHNR, CDR2 FQNEAQ, per germline (reference sequence). V shed 5 bases and J 6 bases; nucleotides not matched to a gene: 3. The CDR3 is 13 residues long.

This clone has a handful of counts. V gene TRBV6-5 combines with J gene TRBJ1-4; 11 bases agree with TRBD1. The trim removed 7 bases at V and 10 bases at J, leaving 11 bases unmatched. The CDR3 runs 15 residues. Germline CDR1 and CDR2: MNHEY and SVGAGI. Here the CDR3 reads CASTGTGGLKGKLFF. The CDR3 region has the DNA TGTGCCAGCACCGGGACAGGGGGTCTCAAGGGAAAACTGTTTTTT.

V gene TRBV4-3 combines with J gene TRBJ1-1; TRBD1 is a possible D gene (5 bases). The CDR3 is made up of 15 amino acids. The germline V gene has CDR1 LGHNA and CDR2 YSLEER. V shed 0 bases and J shed 6 bases, with 14 bases lying between them. The CDR3 nucleotides are TGCGCCAGCAGCCAAGACAGGGATGGGGTCGCTGAAGCTTTCTTT. This codes for CASSQDRDGVAEAFF.

By share, this clone counts as medium-sized. This sequence joins TRBV10-3 and TRBJ2-7; TRBD1 matches 8 bases. This CDR3 is built from 12 residues. CDR1 and CDR2 (germline): ENHRY, SYGVKD. The ends lost 7 bases at V and 2 bases at J; junction bases unmatched: 1. The CDR3 loop reads CAIMDRAYEQYF. The CDR3 nucleotides are TGTGCCATCATGGACAGGGCCTACGAGCAGTACTTC.